The present entry profiles one TCR beta chain with its context. The clone's antigen remains unknown. Base quality data are lacking; no much larger clone is found one base away. The CDR3 goes from the cysteine to the phenylalanine over 13 residues. Only CDR3 DNA is held: 39 bases, read in frame from base 1. Reading the germline V gene (reference sequence) gives CDR1 LNHDA and CDR2 SQIVND. V gives up 3 bases and J gives up 4 bases, and the segment between their germline ends measures 7 bases. The library came from the immunoSEQ multiplex PCR assay. Under the source paper's analysis protocol: A statistical classification framework was built to diagnose cytomegalovirus status from the catalog of TCR beta chain sequences. The immuneACCESS repertoire file appears here via TCRdb, limited to in-frame rearrangements. These files lack a portion of the clones; in checked studies, under half of the deficit traces to unresolved V genes, and the cause of the others is not known. V, J and clone size reflect that table, while D and trimming were determined from the DNA. The sample yields about 360,000 clones; 86% were counted once. The ten largest clones take up under 0.95% of the sample.

These data originate in a study of cytomegalovirus exposure and HLA in healthy donors (TCRdb year 2017). Turning to the overall study: The roughly 670 repertoires of the first cohort and the 95 to 150 validation repertoires were produced on the same platform, according to a later analysis. The study was designed to test whether signatures of past pathogen exposure could be identified by cataloging public T cell receptors. In addition to the first cohort of 666 subjects, a separate validation cohort of over 90 different subjects was used. To predict cytomegalovirus infection status, the study brought together high-throughput TCR immunosequencing, statistical association of individual TCRs with disease status, and machine learning.

The donors belonged to the validation cohort of 120 subjects, which was separate from the approximately 660-subject first cohort. Points the paper makes about the study in general: The classifier was reported to diagnose cytomegalovirus status with high specificity and sensitivity in both the original and validation cohorts. In the study, some 180 TCR beta chains were listed as associated with cytomegalovirus. Three of the identified cytomegalovirus-associated TCR beta chains were confirmed in vitro to be specific for cytomegalovirus antigens. According to the authors, the approach could potentially be generalized to other disease states and immunological phenotypes. A later analysis lacked HLA typing for the validation cohort, so it scored co-occurrence in that cohort across all 130 or so repertoires. Of the cluster scores, 90% to 95% were above 0 in a later analysis, which found that TCRs clustered in the first cohort also tended to co-occur in the 95 to 150 validation repertoires. While some public TCRs were present in many individuals, most TCR sequences turned up only very rarely across donors.

The clonotype originates from a woman between 18 and 30 years old in good health and CMV-seronegative. The sample taken for sequencing was PBMCs. The sequence links TRBV19 to TRBJ1-5; a tentative D match to TRBD1 spans 5 bases. At the DNA level, the sequence is TGTGCCAGTAGTATGGGGGGTAATCAGCCCCAGCATTTT. It codes for CASSMGGNQPQHF.